This passage covers 25 T cell receptor beta chains from one sample sequenced in a study of cytomegalovirus exposure and HLA in healthy donors (dated by TCRdb to about 2017). Library method: the immunoSEQ multiplex PCR assay. For the multiplex PCR, a mixture combining 60 forward primers for TCR Vbeta segments and 13 reverse primers for TCR Jbeta segments was used. TCRdb re-hosts the immuneACCESS table, in-frame sequences only. Its copies lack some clones; in the studies checked, an unresolved V gene accounts for under half of them, and the cause for the rest is not known. This sample's table has entries for about 120,000 clones. 1.7% of the sample goes to the ten largest clones. The sequencing sample was made of PBMCs. These receptors were taken from a man between 18 and 35 years old in good health and CMV-seronegative.

The V call is TRBV6-6, the J call TRBJ1-1, with no clear D. This CDR3 spans 15 amino acids. The V end lost 4 bases, the J end lost 4 bases, and 16 bases lay between the germline ends. Looked up from germline, CDR1 is MNHNY and CDR2 is SVGAGI (reference sequence). CDR3 sequence: CASSSMLSGPTEAFF. The CDR3 DNA follows: TGTGCCAGCAGTTCCATGCTCTCAGGCCCCACTGAAGCTTTCTTT.

The chain has TRBV19 and TRBJ1-1, with 9 bases matching TRBD1. Germline assignment: CDR1 LNHDA and CDR2 SQIVND (reference sequence). Trimming cost V 3 bases and J 8 bases; bases outside gene matches: 7. The CDR3 length is 14 residues. CDR3 nucleotide sequence: TGTGCCAGTAGTATGGGACAGGGCGAGACGGAAGCTTTCTTT. Translated: CASSMGQGETEAFF. Supplemented by reference TRBV19 and TRBJ1-1, the full variable domain reads DGGITQSPKYLFRKEGQNVTLSCEQNLNHDAMYWYRQDPGQGLRLIYYSQIVNDFQKGDIAEGYSVSREKKESFPLTVTSAQKNPTAFYLCASSMGQGETEAFFGQGTRLTVV.

The chain couples TRBV5-1 to TRBJ2-6; TRBD1 matches 7 bases. The CDR3 has 17 amino acids. CDR1 is SGHRS and CDR2 is YFSETQ in the germline V gene. V lost 0 bases to trimming and J lost 2 bases; unmatched junction nucleotides: 5. The CDR3 DNA follows: TGCGCCAGCAGCTTGGAAAGGGGGCAAGCTGGGGCCAACGTCCTGACTTTC. This sequence encodes CASSLERGQAGANVLTF.

This chain joins TRBV5-1 and TRBJ2-3; weak D call: TRBD2 (6 bases). Germline CDR1 reads SGHRS; CDR2 reads YFSETQ. This CDR3 has 16 amino acids. V was trimmed by 0 bases and J by 2 bases, leaving 13 bases between them. The CDR3 DNA reads TGCGCCAGCAGCTTGGGACGGCGGGGTATCACAGATACGCAGTATTTT. Its protein product is CASSLGRRGITDTQYF.

The CDR3 here is CASSPGLAGASETQYF. The CDR3 coding sequence is TGCGCCAGCAGCCCCGGACTAGCGGGGGCATCGGAGACCCAGTACTTC. The chain combines TRBV5-1 with TRBJ2-5, with TRBD2 matching over 13 bases. V lost 4 bases and J lost 5; bases outside the gene matches: 8. The CDR3 has 16 amino acids. Germline CDR1 reads SGHRS; CDR2 reads YFSETQ.

In DNA, the CDR3 is TGCGCCAGCAGCCAAGTGAGACAGCGTGAGCAGTTCTTC. Amino acid sequence: CASSQVRQREQFF. This sequence joins TRBV4-1 and TRBJ2-1, with D tentatively TRBD1 (5 bases). The CDR3 consists of 13 residues. Germline V lookup: CDR1 MGHRA, CDR2 YSYEKL. Trimming took 1 base from V and 9 from J, leaving 10 bases between them.

This chain connects TRBV10-3 to TRBJ2-7; D possibly corresponds to TRBD2 (7 bases). The germline V and J ends were trimmed by 3 bases and 1 base, with 19 bases remaining between them. This CDR3 contains 17 residues. Germline V gene data show CDR1 as ENHRY and CDR2 as SYGVKD. CDR3: CAISEPAAGATSYEQYF. DNA for the CDR3: TGTGCCATCAGTGAACCCGCCGCGGGGGCCACGTCCTACGAGCAGTACTTC.

The chain couples TRBV7-6 to TRBJ2-3; TRBD1 aligns across 8 bases. The CDR3 length is 14 residues. Unmatched junction bases numbered 5, after V lost 5 bases and J lost 4 bases. The V gene's germline CDR1 is SGHVS and CDR2 FNYEAQ. The CDR3 loop is CASSTRTGSDTQYF. CDR3 in DNA: TGTGCCAGCAGCACGAGGACAGGGTCAGATACGCAGTATTTT.

This sequence joins TRBV4-1 and TRBJ1-3; D call uncertain. The CDR3 covers 14 residues. Germline-derived CDR1 and CDR2 are MGHRA and YSYEKL. V gave up 1 base and J gave up 3 bases, with 7 bases separating them. CDR3 bases: TGCGCCAGCAGCCAAGTTCCCCTTGGAAACACCATATATTTT. It codes for CASSQVPLGNTIYF.

The V call is TRBV2, the J call TRBJ2-3, with TRBD2 identical over 7 bases. Losses at the gene ends were 5 bases for V and 2 bases for J; bases not matched to a gene: 4. Germline values: CDR1 SNHLY, CDR2 FYNNEI. The CDR3 contains 14 residues. The CDR3 loop is CASSLSGFTDTQYF. The CDR3, as DNA: TGTGCCAGCAGTCTTAGCGGGTTCACAGATACGCAGTATTTT.

The J gene is TRBJ2-7, the V gene TRBV6-5; D unclear. The germline gives CDR1 MNHEY, CDR2 SVGAGI. The CDR3 has 14 residues. With 8 bases removed from V and 0 bases from J, the gap between germline ends came to 14 bases. DNA of the CDR3: TGTGCCAGCGGCCAAGGTGCGGACTCCTACGAGCAGTACTTC. Amino acid sequence: CASGQGADSYEQYF.

This chain connects TRBV7-2 to TRBJ1-2; D might be TRBD1 (5 bases). Germline CDR1 reads SGHTA; CDR2 reads FQGNSA. Trimming took off 1 base at V and 2 bases at J, with 11 bases between the two ends. The CDR3 has 15 amino acids. CDR3 DNA sequence: TGTGCCAGCAGCTTAGTTGGGGGGAGCAACTATGGCTACACCTTC. Its translation: CASSLVGGSNYGYTF.

The genes are TRBV5-8 and TRBJ2-5, with D maybe TRBD1 (6 bases). The J call may be mistaken, given a closer DNA end match to TRBJ2-7. CDR3 length equals 13 residues. Per the germline V gene, CDR1 is SGHTS and CDR2 is YDEGEE. The CDR3 region has the DNA TGTGCCAGCGCCTCCAGGGGATCCTACGAGCAGTACTTC. Amino acids: CASASRGSYEQYF.

The chain joins TRBV29-1 to TRBJ1-1, with D perhaps TRBD1 (5 bases). Germline V gives CDR1 SQVTM, CDR2 ANQGSEA. The CDR3 sequence is 14 residues long. The V gene lost 5 bases and the J gene lost 0 bases, with 13 bases spanning the gap. CDR3 residues: CSVNRMNLNTEAFF. CDR3 sequence (DNA): TGCAGCGTTAACAGGATGAACCTGAACACTGAAGCTTTCTTT.

The chain uses TRBV10-2 and TRBJ1-3, with TRBD1 as a possible D gene (5 bases). This CDR3 comprises 16 residues. V was clipped by 10 bases and J by 3 bases, with 22 bases between them. CDR1 is WSHSY, CDR2 SAAADI, per germline. The CDR3 loop is CATKTGAGWDGNTIYF. CDR3 coding DNA: TGCGCCACCAAGACGGGTGCAGGGTGGGATGGAAACACCATATATTTT.

The chain employs TRBV6-5 and TRBJ1-2; D unresolved. V shed 6 bases and J shed 4 bases, with 15 bases lying between them. The germline CDR1 and CDR2 sequences are MNHEY and SVGAGI. The CDR3 has 14 amino acids. CDR3 in amino acids: CASRPRPGGYGYTF. DNA of the CDR3: TGTGCCAGCAGACCTCGCCCCGGCGGCTATGGCTACACCTTC.

The chain couples TRBV29-1 to TRBJ1-4; D may be TRBD1 (5 bases). Germline CDR1 and CDR2: SQVTM and ANQGSEA. CDR3 length equals 13 residues. The V gene lost 3 bases and the J gene lost 1 base, with 6 bases spanning the gap. The DNA for the CDR3 is TGCAGCGTTGAGCAGGGAACTAATGAAAAACTGTTTTTT. This codes for CSVEQGTNEKLFF.

V is TRBV5-4 and J is TRBJ1-3; no definite D call. The germline gives CDR1 SGHNT, CDR2 YYREEE (reference sequence). The ends were cut back, 2 bases at V and 4 bases at J, with 10 bases in the middle. The CDR3 consists of 14 residues. The chain's CDR3 is CASSFTGSGNTIYF. In nucleotides, the CDR3 is TGTGCCAGCAGCTTCACGGGAAGCGGAAACACCATATATTTT.

The genes are TRBV5-1 and TRBJ2-1; no definite D call. The V and J ends lost 0 bases and 9 bases respectively, with 13 bases between them. The CDR3 is made up of 14 amino acids. Germline CDR1 and CDR2: SGHRS and YFSETQ. As DNA, the CDR3 is TGCGCCAGCAGCTTGGCCGAGAGGCCCGGTGAGCAGTTCTTC. The encoded protein is CASSLAERPGEQFF.

The rearrangement uses TRBV9 and TRBJ1-1; 9 bases are a match to TRBD1. This CDR3 comprises 15 residues. The trim removed 0 bases at V and 7 bases at J, leaving 7 bases unmatched. Germline V gene lookup returns CDR1 SGDLS and CDR2 YYNGEE. CDR3 in DNA: TGTGCCAGCAGCGTAGACGCACAGGGGGCGATTGAAGCTTTCTTT. This gives the protein CASSVDAQGAIEAFF.

The gene calls are TRBV2 and TRBJ1-5; no firm D call. The CDR3 is 13 amino acids. V was trimmed by 6 bases and J by 7 bases, leaving 13 bases between them. Germline V gene lookup returns CDR1 SNHLY and CDR2 FYNNEI. DNA of the CDR3: TGTGCCAGCAGCGAGGCGTTGACCCAGCCCCAGCATTTT. Translating gives CASSEALTQPQHF.

The CDR3 nucleotides read TGTGCCAGCAGCGTAGGAACTAGCGGGGGGAGTGAGCAGTTCTTC. It codes for CASSVGTSGGSEQFF. This chain links TRBV9 with TRBJ2-1; 12 bases match TRBD2. The germline CDR1 and CDR2 sequences are SGDLS and YYNGEE. Trimming took 0 bases from V and 9 from J; bases not matched to a gene: 4. There are 15 residues in the CDR3.

V gene TRBV10-3 combines with J gene TRBJ2-1; 8 bases line up with TRBD1. The ends lost 6 bases at V and 5 bases at J; junction bases unmatched: 6. Germline-derived CDR1 and CDR2 are ENHRY and SYGVKD. This CDR3 contains 14 residues. The CDR3 nucleotides are TGTGCCATCAGGAAAGGACAGGGTGACAATGAGCAGTTCTTC. It encodes CAIRKGQGDNEQFF.

This chain connects TRBV7-3 to TRBJ1-2; D gene ambiguous. The V gene lost 3 bases and the J gene lost 2 bases, with 7 bases spanning the gap. From germline, CDR1 is SGHTA and CDR2 FQGTGA. The CDR3 sequence is 13 residues long. CDR3 residues: CASSLAPNYGYTF. The CDR3 nucleotides read TGTGCCAGCAGCTTGGCACCGAACTATGGCTACACCTTC.

The rearrangement links TRBV5-1 to TRBJ2-2; TRBD2 might be the D (5 bases). Germline CDR1 is SGHRS and CDR2 is YFSETQ. V shed 4 bases and J shed 5 bases, with 6 bases lying between them. CDR3 size: 12 residues. The CDR3: CASSTGTGELFF. The CDR3 bases are TGCGCCAGCAGCACGGGGACCGGGGAGCTGTTTTTT.